This entry features one T cell receptor (beta chain) sequence. Alpha- and beta-chain coverage of first-strand cDNA came from TRAV- and TRBV-specific primers. TCR amplification ran approximately 22 PCR cycles using constant-region and V-primer adapter primers. TCRdb redid the calling of the reads with MiXCR, one entry per CDR3 protein. This sample has approximately 14,000 distinct CDR3 sequences, with roughly half found just once. This CDR3 region has 16 residues. The sample originates from a study of low-dose radiotherapy and immunotherapy resistance in tumors. The chain combines TRBV21-1 with TRBJ2-1. TRBV21-1 is a pseudogene locus. The clonotype was recovered from a human donor with advanced metastatic prostate, ovarian, gallbladder or colorectal cancer (not recorded which). This table probably holds off-target reads from a library built for another chain. CDR3 region: CASCKISSMSYNEQFF. CDR3 nucleotide sequence: TGTGCCAGCTGCAAAATTAGCAGTATGTCCTACAATGAGCAGTTCTTC.